Each of the 4 T cell receptor beta chains below was sequenced from the same sample in a study of blood T cell repertoires in COVID-19. Libraries were prepared by immunoSEQ multiplex PCR; TCRdb keeps only in-frame clonotypes and omits some of them. The profile shows nearly 200,000 clones, 70% to 90% of them singletons. The source material was peripheral blood. Source of these receptors: a woman in her seventies with active or convalescent COVID-19.

This chain links TRBV7-3 with TRBJ2-7, with D tentatively TRBD2 (5 bases). V was cut by 2 bases and J by 2 bases, with 16 bases left in between. Germline loops: CDR1 SGHTA, CDR2 FQGTGA. CDR3 length: 16 residues. As DNA, the CDR3 is TGTGCCAGCAGCTTAGGTGGTACCCCGAGGGCCTACGAGCAGTACTTC. Translating it yields CASSLGGTPRAYEQYF.

This chain connects TRBV3-1 (or the pseudogene TRBV3-2) to TRBJ2-1; possibly TRBD1 for D (5 bases). Germline CDR1 is LGHDT and CDR2 is YNNKEL (reference sequence). Trimming left V 0 bases short and J 0 bases short, with 15 bases between. This CDR3 region has 18 residues. The CDR3 DNA is TGTGCCAGCAGCCAAGATTATCCACGACAGAGCTCCTACAATGAGCAGTTCTTC. Protein sequence: CASSQDYPRQSSYNEQFF.

The rearrangement links TRBV5-1 to TRBJ2-3, with TRBD2 identical over 10 bases. Germline V lookup: CDR1 SGHRS, CDR2 YFSETQ. After removal of 4 bases from V and 0 bases from J, the junction contained 11 bases not matched to a gene. This CDR3 spans 18 amino acids. The CDR3 DNA reads as TGCGCCAGCAGCCTCCCGAACCTGACTAGCGGGAGCACAGATACGCAGTATTTT. Translated: CASSLPNLTSGSTDTQYF.

The chain joins TRBV7-9 to TRBJ2-6; the match to TRBD2 covers 10 bases. This CDR3 contains 19 residues. Trimming at V came to 2 bases and at J to 0 bases, leaving 7 bases not matched to a gene. The germline V gene encodes CDR1 SEHNR and CDR2 FQNEAQ (reference sequence). In DNA form, the CDR3 reads TGTGCCAGCAGCTTACTGGGTAGCGGGAGGATCTCTGGGGCCAACGTCCTGACTTTC. This gives the protein CASSLLGSGRISGANVLTF.